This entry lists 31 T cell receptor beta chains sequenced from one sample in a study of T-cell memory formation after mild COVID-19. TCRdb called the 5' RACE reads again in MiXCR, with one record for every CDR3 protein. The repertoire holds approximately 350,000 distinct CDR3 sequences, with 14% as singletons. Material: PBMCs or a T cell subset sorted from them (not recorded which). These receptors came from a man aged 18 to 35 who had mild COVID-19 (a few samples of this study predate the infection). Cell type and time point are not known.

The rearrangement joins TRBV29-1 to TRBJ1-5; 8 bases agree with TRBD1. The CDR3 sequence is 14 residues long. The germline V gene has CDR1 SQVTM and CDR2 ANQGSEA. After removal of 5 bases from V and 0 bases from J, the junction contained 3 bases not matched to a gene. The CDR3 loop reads CSVLTGDSNQPQHF. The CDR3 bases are TGCAGCGTTTTGACAGGGGATAGCAATCAGCCCCAGCATTTT.

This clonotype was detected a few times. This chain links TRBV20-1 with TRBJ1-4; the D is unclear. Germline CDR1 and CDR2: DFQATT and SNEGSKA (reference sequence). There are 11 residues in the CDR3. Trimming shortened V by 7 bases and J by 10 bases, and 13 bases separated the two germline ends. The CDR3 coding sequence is TGCAGTGGGGAAAGACCCCCAAAACTGTTTTTT. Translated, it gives CSGERPPKLFF.

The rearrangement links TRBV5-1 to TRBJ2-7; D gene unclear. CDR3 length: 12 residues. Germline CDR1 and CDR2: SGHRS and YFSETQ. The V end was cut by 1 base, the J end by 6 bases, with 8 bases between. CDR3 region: CASSLTISEQYF. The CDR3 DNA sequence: TGCGCCAGCAGCTTGACGATCTCCGAGCAGTACTTC.

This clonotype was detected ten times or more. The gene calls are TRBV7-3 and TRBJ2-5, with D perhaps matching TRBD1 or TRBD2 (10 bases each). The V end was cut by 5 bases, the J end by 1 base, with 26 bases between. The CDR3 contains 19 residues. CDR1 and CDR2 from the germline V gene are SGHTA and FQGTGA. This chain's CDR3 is CASSVDRGKLAGIQETQYF. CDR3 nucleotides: TGTGCCAGCAGCGTGGACAGGGGGAAACTAGCGGGGATCCAAGAGACCCAGTACTTC.

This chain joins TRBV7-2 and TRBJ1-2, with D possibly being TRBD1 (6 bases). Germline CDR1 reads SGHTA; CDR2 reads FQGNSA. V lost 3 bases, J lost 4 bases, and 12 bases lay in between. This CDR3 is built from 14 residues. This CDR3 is CASSFRGPSYGYTF. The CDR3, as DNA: TGTGCCAGCAGCTTCAGGGGCCCGTCCTATGGCTACACCTTC.

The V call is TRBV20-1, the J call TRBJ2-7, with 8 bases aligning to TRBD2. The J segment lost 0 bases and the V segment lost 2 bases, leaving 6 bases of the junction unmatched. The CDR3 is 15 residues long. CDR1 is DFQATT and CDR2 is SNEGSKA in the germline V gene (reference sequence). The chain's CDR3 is CSARLALAGSYEQYV. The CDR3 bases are TGCAGTGCTAGATTGGCCCTAGCGGGCTCCTACGAGCAGTACGTC.

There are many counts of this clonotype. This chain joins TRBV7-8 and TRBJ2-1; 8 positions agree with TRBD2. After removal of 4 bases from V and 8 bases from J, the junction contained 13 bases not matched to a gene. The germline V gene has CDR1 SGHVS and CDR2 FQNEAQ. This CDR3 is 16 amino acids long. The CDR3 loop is CASSSHIAGTGDEQFF. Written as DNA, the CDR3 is TGTGCCAGCAGCTCCCACATAGCGGGGACTGGGGATGAGCAGTTCTTC.

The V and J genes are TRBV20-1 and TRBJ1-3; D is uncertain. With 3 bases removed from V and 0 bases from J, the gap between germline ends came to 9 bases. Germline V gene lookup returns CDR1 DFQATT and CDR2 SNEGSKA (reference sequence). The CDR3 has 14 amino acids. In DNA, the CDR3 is TGCAGTGCTAGGGCCGGCGGCTCTGGAAACACCATATATTTT. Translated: CSARAGGSGNTIYF.

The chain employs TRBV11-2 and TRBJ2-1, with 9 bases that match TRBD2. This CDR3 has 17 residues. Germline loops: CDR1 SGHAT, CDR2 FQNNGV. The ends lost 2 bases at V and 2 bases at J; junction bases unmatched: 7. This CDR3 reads CASSLYHLAGAYNEQFF. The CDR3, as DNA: TGTGCCAGCAGCTTATACCACTTAGCGGGGGCCTACAATGAGCAGTTCTTC. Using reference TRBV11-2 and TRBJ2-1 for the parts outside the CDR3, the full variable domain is EAGVAQSPRYKIIEKRQSVAFWCNPISGHATLYWYQQILGQGPKLLIQFQNNGVVDDSQLPKDRFSAERLKGVDSTLKIQPAKLEDSAVYLCASSLYHLAGAYNEQFFGPGTRLTVL.

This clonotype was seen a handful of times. This chain's CDR3 is CASSGQPQHF. The CDR3 DNA reads TGTGCCAGCAGTGGTCAGCCCCAGCATTTT. The chain combines TRBV6-1 with TRBJ1-5, with D hard to call. The germline V gene has CDR1 MNHNS and CDR2 SASEGT. V lost 4 bases and J lost 6, with 1 base in between. The CDR3 is 10 amino acids.

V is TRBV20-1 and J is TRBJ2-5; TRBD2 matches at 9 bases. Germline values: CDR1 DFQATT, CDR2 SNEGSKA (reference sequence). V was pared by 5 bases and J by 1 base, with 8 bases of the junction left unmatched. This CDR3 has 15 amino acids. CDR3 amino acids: CSAHLAGGPQETQYF. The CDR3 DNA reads TGCAGTGCTCATCTGGCGGGGGGGCCCCAAGAGACCCAGTACTTC.

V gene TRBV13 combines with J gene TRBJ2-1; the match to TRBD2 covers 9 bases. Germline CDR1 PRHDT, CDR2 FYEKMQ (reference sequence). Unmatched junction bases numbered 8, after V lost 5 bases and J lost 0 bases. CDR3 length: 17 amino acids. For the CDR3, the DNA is TGTGCCAGCAGCACACAGCGGGGGGTGAGCTCCTACAATGAGCAGTTCTTC. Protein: CASSTQRGVSSYNEQFF.

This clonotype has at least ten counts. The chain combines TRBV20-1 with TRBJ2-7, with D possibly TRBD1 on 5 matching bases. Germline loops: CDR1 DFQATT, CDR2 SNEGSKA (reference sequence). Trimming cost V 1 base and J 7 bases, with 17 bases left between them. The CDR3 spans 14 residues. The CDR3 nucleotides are TGCAGTGCTAGAGCCCACTGGCAGGGAAAAGAGCAGTACTTC. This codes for CSARAHWQGKEQYF.

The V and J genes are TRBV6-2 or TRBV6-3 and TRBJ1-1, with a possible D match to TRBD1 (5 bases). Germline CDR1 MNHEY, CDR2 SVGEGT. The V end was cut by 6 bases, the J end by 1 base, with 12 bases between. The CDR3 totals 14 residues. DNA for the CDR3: TGTGCCAGCAGCCAGACAGCTGGGAACACTGAAGCTTTCTTT. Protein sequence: CASSQTAGNTEAFF.

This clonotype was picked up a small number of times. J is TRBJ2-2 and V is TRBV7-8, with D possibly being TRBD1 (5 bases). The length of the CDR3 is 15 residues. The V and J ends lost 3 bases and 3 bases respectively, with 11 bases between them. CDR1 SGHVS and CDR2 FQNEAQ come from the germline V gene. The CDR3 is CASSFGARDTGELFF. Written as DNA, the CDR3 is TGTGCCAGCAGCTTTGGGGCCCGAGACACCGGGGAGCTGTTTTTT.

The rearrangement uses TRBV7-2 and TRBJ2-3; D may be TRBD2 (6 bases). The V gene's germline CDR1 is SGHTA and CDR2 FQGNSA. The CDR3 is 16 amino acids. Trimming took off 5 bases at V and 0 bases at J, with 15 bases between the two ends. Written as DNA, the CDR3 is TGTGCCAGCAGCCTAACATTAGCGGTGAGCACAGATACGCAGTATTTT. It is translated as CASSLTLAVSTDTQYF.

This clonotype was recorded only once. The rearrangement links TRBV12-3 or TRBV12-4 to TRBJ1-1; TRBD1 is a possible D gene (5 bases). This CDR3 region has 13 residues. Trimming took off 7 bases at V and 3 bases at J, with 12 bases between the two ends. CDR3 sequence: CASTSDSYTEAFF. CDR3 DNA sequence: TGTGCCAGCACCTCAGACAGTTACACTGAAGCTTTCTTT.

This CDR3 is CASSYSRGDRPYTF. The CDR3 DNA sequence: TGTGCCAGCAGTTACTCGAGGGGGGACAGACCCTACACCTTC. This chain joins TRBV6-5 and TRBJ1-2; 7 bases fit TRBD1. The J segment lost 10 bases and the V segment lost 0 bases, leaving 8 bases of the junction unmatched. The V gene's germline CDR1 is MNHEY and CDR2 SVGAGI. This CDR3 region has 14 residues.

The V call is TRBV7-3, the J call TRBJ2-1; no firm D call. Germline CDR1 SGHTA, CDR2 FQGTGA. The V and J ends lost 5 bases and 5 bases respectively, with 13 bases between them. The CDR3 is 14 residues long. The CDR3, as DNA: TGTGCCAGCAGCCCCTCAACGGAGAACAATGAGCAGTTCTTC. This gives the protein CASSPSTENNEQFF.

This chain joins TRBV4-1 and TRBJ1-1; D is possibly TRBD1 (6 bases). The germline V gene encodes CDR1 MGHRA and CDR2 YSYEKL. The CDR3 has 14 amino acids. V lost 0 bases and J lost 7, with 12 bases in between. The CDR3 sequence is CASSQEARGREAFF. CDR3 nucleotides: TGCGCCAGCAGCCAAGAGGCCAGGGGCCGTGAAGCTTTCTTT.

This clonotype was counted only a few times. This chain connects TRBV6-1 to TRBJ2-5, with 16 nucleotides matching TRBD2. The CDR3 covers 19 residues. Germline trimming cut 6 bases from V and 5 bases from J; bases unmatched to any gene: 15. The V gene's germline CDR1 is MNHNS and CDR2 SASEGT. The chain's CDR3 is CASRPGTSGGEDLWETQYF. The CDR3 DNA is TGTGCCAGCAGGCCCGGGACTAGCGGGGGGGAGGATTTATGGGAGACCCAGTACTTC.

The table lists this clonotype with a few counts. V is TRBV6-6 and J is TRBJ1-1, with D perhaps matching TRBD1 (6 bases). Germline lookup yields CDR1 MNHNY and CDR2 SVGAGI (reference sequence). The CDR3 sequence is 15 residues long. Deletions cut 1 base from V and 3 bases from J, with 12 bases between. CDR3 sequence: CASSYFHGQYTEAFF. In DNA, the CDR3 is TGTGCCAGCAGTTACTTTCACGGACAGTACACTGAAGCTTTCTTT.

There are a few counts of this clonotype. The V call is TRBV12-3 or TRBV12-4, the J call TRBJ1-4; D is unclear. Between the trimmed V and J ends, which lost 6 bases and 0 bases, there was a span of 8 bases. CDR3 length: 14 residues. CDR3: CASSQDSTNEKLFF. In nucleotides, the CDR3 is TGTGCCAGCAGCCAAGATTCAACTAATGAAAAACTGTTTTTT.

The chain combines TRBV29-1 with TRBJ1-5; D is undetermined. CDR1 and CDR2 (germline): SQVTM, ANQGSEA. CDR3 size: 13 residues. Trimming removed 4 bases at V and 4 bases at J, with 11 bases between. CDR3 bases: TGCAGCGTTGTTTGGGGTCAGAATCAGCCCCAGCATTTT. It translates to CSVVWGQNQPQHF.

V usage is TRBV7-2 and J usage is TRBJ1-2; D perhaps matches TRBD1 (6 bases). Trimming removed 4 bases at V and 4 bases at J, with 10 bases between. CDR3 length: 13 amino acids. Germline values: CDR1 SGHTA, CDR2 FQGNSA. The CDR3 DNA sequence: TGTGCCAGCAGCTCACTGGACAGCTATGGCTACACCTTC. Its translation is CASSSLDSYGYTF.

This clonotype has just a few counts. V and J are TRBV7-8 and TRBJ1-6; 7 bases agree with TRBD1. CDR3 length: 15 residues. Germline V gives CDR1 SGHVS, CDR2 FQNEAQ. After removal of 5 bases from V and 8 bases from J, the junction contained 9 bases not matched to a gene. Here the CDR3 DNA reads TGTGCCAGCAGCACGCGACAGGGCCTGGATTCACCCCTCCACTTT. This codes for CASSTRQGLDSPLHF.

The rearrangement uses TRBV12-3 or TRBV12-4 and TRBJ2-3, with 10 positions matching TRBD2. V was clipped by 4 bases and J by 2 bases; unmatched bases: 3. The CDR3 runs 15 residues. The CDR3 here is CASSSLAGVTDTQYF. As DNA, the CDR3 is TGTGCCAGCAGTTCCCTAGCGGGGGTCACAGATACGCAGTATTTT.

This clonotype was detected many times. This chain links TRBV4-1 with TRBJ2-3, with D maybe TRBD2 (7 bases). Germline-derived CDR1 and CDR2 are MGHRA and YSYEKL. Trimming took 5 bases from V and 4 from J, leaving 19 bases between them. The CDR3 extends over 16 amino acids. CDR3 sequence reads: CASSVRGGFVSDTQYF. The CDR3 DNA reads TGCGCCAGCAGCGTACGCGGGGGCTTTGTTTCAGATACGCAGTATTTT.

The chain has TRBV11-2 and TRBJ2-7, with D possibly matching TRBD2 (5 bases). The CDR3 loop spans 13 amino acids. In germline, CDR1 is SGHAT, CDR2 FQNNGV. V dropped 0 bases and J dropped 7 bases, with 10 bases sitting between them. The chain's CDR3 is CASSLERVGEQYF. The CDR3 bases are TGTGCCAGCAGCTTAGAGCGGGTCGGGGAGCAGTACTTC. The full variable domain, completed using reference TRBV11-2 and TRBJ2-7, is EAGVAQSPRYKIIEKRQSVAFWCNPISGHATLYWYQQILGQGPKLLIQFQNNGVVDDSQLPKDRFSAERLKGVDSTLKIQPAKLEDSAVYLCASSLERVGEQYFGPGTRLTVT.

CDR3 bases: TGTGCCAGCAGCCTGAATAGCGGGGGGCACGGTGAGCAGTTCTTC. It yields the protein CASSLNSGGHGEQFF. V is TRBV28 and J is TRBJ2-1; 10 nucleotides agree with TRBD2. The CDR3 runs 15 residues. J was trimmed by 9 bases and V by 6 bases; bases with no gene match: 11. Germline V CDR1 and CDR2: MDHEN, SYDVKM.

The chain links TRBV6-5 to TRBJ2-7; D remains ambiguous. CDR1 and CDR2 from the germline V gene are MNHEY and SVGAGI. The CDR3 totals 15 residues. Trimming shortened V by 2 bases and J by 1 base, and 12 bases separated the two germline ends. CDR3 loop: CASSYGVARSYEQYF. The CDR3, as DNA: TGTGCCAGCAGTTACGGGGTGGCACGATCCTACGAGCAGTACTTC.